This TCR beta chain was documented in a study of blood T cell repertoires in COVID-19. This CDR3 is built from 13 residues. The germline gives CDR1 WNHNN, CDR2 SYGVQD (reference sequence). The ends were cut back, 8 bases at V and 5 bases at J, with 15 bases in the middle. Assay: immunoSEQ multiplex PCR; the TCRdb copy retains only in-frame clones and omits some. The table lists around 69,000 clones, roughly 79% of them singletons. The V call is TRBV10-1, the J call TRBJ1-1, with D perhaps matching TRBD1 (5 bases). The receptor was isolated from a woman in her sixties or seventies with acute or convalescent COVID-19. The sequencing sample was made of peripheral blood. For the CDR3, the DNA is TGCGCCAGCTCCCTCGGGGGTCGGACTGAAGCTTTCTTT. Translated: CASSLGGRTEAFF.